Listed here are 6 T cell receptor beta chains from one sample, sequenced in a study of T-cell reconstitution after alpha-beta-depleted transplantation in children. Preparation of the TCRbeta library was carried out with unique molecular identifiers. TCRdb fed the PCR reads into MiXCR, producing one record per CDR3 protein. This sample yields approximately 400,000 distinct CDR3 sequences, of which around 9.9% are seen a single time; 5% to 6.5% belongs to the top ten. Material: PBMCs from the stem cell graft donor, obtained from the stem cell graft. These receptors originate from a human donor who donated a stem cell graft to a child with acute myeloid leukemia.

This clonotype has just a few counts. This chain connects TRBV6-5 to TRBJ2-4, with D possibly TRBD2 on 5 matching bases. The ends were cut back, 0 bases at V and 0 bases at J, with 6 bases in the middle. The CDR3 has 15 residues. Germline loops: CDR1 MNHEY, CDR2 SVGAGI. CDR3 DNA sequence: TGTGCCAGCAGTTACTCTGGACTAGCCAAAAACATTCAGTACTTC. This sequence encodes CASSYSGLAKNIQYF.

The chain combines TRBV7-8 with TRBJ2-3; no firm D call. Germline CDR1 and CDR2: SGHVS and FQNEAQ. The CDR3 has 13 residues. V was clipped by 3 bases and J by 4 bases, with 8 bases between them. CDR3 loop: CASSLELPDTQYF. In DNA form, the CDR3 reads TGTGCCAGCAGCTTGGAATTACCAGATACGCAGTATTTT.

The J gene is TRBJ2-7, the V gene TRBV7-2, with D unresolved. V lost 3 bases, J lost 5 bases, and 14 bases lay in between. There are 14 residues in the CDR3. Germline CDR1 is SGHTA and CDR2 is FQGNSA. In DNA, the CDR3 is TGTGCCAGCAGCTTCGACCTGAAGGGCGACGAGCAGTACTTC. Its protein product is CASSFDLKGDEQYF.

This clonotype was counted many times. The chain joins TRBV7-8 to TRBJ2-3; the D gene is possibly TRBD2 (6 bases). Germline-derived CDR1 and CDR2 are SGHVS and FQNEAQ. The germline V and J ends were trimmed by 4 bases and 5 bases, with 16 bases remaining between them. CDR3 length equals 15 residues. CDR3 sequence reads: CASSSETRGGDTQYF. CDR3 nucleotides: TGTGCCAGCAGCTCAGAAACTAGGGGAGGAGATACGCAGTATTTT.

In its sample, this clonotype was seen many times. The CDR3 protein is CATSDPWTSATQYF. The CDR3 bases are TGTGCCACCAGTGATCCCTGGACTAGCGCGACGCAGTATTTT. The chain carries TRBV24-1 and TRBJ2-3; 9 bases map to TRBD2. Germline V lookup: CDR1 KGHDR, CDR2 SFDVKD. Trimming at V came to 3 bases and at J to 9 bases, leaving 6 bases not matched to a gene. The CDR3 length is 14 residues.

The chain joins TRBV4-2 to TRBJ2-5, with 7 bases aligning to TRBD2. Unmatched junction bases numbered 9, after V lost 1 base and J lost 1 base. Germline assignment: CDR1 LGHNA and CDR2 YNFKEQ. The CDR3 has 17 amino acids. The DNA for the CDR3 is TGTGCCAGCAGCCAAGTTAGCGGGCTCGGGAGCCAAGAGACCCAGTACTTC. Amino acids: CASSQVSGLGSQETQYF.